This TCR beta chain was profiled in a study of cytomegalovirus exposure and HLA in healthy donors. Study results and limitations: Later analysis suggested most CMV-associated TCR beta chains were HLA-restricted. Within an earlier analysis, most TCR beta V segments proved productive either about 90% or about 30% of the time. Analysis performed later found 16,951 TCR beta sequences associated with HLA alleles at 0.05 false discovery rate.

Both 60 Vbeta primers and 13 Jbeta primers went into the PCR. Sequencing used immunoSEQ multiplex PCR; TCRdb keeps in-frame clones, though not all of them. Among roughly 74,000 clones listed, 78% were seen once. Comment on this clone: Its antigen is undetermined.

The sequencing input was PBMCs. This TCR was sampled from a man between 35 and 55 years old in good health and CMV-seronegative.

CDR3 loop: CASRSPWRGGTPSYEQYF. The CDR3, as DNA: TGTGCCAGCAGAAGTCCTTGGCGGGGCGGGACCCCCTCCTACGAGCAGTACTTC. J is TRBJ2-7 and V is TRBV28, with D possibly TRBD2 on 6 matching bases. There are 18 residues in the CDR3. Germline CDR1 reads MDHEN; CDR2 reads SYDVKM. V was trimmed by 6 bases and J by 0 bases, leaving 24 bases between them.